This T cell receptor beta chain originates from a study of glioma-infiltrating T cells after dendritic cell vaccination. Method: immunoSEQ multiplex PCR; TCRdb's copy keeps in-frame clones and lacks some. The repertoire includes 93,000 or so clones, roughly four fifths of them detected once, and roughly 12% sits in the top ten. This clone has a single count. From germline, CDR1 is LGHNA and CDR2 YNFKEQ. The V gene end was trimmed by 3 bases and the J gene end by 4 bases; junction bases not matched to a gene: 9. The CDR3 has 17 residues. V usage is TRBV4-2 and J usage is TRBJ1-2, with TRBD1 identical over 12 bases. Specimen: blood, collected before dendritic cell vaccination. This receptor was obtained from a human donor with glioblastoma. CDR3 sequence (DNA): TGTGCCAGCAGCCAGCGGGCTGGGACAGGGGGCGGCTATGGCTACACCTTC. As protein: CASSQRAGTGGGYGYTF.